These T cell receptor beta chains were read from a single sample in a study of CXCR3-negative and CXCR3-positive naive CD8 T cells. For each CDR3 protein, TCRdb gives one entry from its re-call of the 5' RACE reads, without DNA. The sample has about 130,000 distinct CDR3 sequences; the top ten hold 0.45% to 0.55%. Sequencing was done on a sample of naive CXCR3- CD8+ T cells from blood. The receptors shown here come from a human donor in good health. Some clones in this sample may be carry-over from other donors' samples. Each CDR3 is given with its conserved first and last residue.

TRBJ2-2 | TRBV28 | CASSPGHPELFF
TRBJ2-3 | TRBV7-6 | CASSLQAADTQYF
TRBJ2-7 | TRBV15 | CATSNTSTVSSYEQYF
TRBJ2-1 | TRBV5-1 | CASSLSGLAGTYNEQFF
TRBJ1-1 | TRBV9 | CASSGARGYNTEAFF
TRBJ2-7 | TRBV4-3 | CASSQDRWGSSYEQYF
TRBJ2-1 | TRBV28 | CASSKRYNEQFF
TRBJ2-3 | TRBV9 | CASSARSPERDTQYF
TRBJ2-7 | TRBV28 | CASSFVEYYEQYF
TRBJ2-4 | TRBV28 | CASSSLAFSSPLAKNIQYF
TRBJ2-7 | TRBV9 | CASSVGTPYEQYF
TRBJ2-1 | TRBV27 | CASSLGTGGWNEQFF
TRBJ2-1 | TRBV4-3 | CASSQDLIAGGPAYNEQFF
TRBJ2-3 | TRBV7-2 | CASTPTLGGYTDTQYF
TRBJ1-1 | TRBV7-9 | CASSTTTGGIEAFF
TRBJ2-1 | TRBV24-1 | CATSDLRNEQFF
TRBJ2-3 | TRBV6-4 | CASSDSTEGNTQYF
TRBJ2-7 | TRBV7-9 | CASSLARAPAYEQYF
TRBJ1-1 | TRBV29-1 | CSVEDRLSAEAFF
TRBJ2-3 | TRBV12-3/TRBV12-4 | CASSLAQGHTDTQYF
TRBJ1-2 | TRBV28 | CASSFVGNYGYTF
TRBJ2-3 | TRBV28 | CASSFRGGTDTQYF
TRBJ2-7 | TRBV20-1 | CSARDTRGSSYEQYF
TRBJ2-1 | TRBV13 | CASSLAGHLSYNEQFF
TRBJ2-1 | TRBV12-3/TRBV12-4 | CASSLGAEQFF
TRBJ2-2 | TRBV12-3/TRBV12-4 | CASSFWPGELFF
TRBJ2-7 | TRBV7-9 | CASSLSGGGYEQYF
TRBJ2-2 | TRBV10-1 | CVSSKWAVTGELFF
TRBJ2-5 | TRBV20-1 | CSARSDLEETQYF
TRBJ2-1 | TRBV5-4 | CASSRGGLAAHEQFF
TRBJ2-5 | TRBV6-5 | CASSLVRGPIQETQYF
TRBJ2-7 | TRBV11-2 | CASSSSVPSEQYF
TRBJ2-3 | TRBV29-1 | CSVDSIDRGEDTQYF
TRBJ2-7 | TRBV28 | CASNKLAGVRYEQYF
TRBJ2-1 | TRBV12-3/TRBV12-4 | CASSLLGQLGLAGVSYNEQFF
TRBJ2-7 | TRBV27 | CASSYRGLYEQYF
TRBJ2-1 | TRBV20-1 | CSAGTGHLIYNEQFF
TRBJ2-1 | TRBV19 | CASSIGYRAPYNEQFF
TRBJ2-1 | TRBV28 | CASSERSSYNEQFF
TRBJ1-2 | TRBV29-1 | CSVEADYGYTF
TRBJ1-1 | TRBV29-1 | CSVLRNTEAFF
TRBJ2-7 | TRBV29-1 | CSVLYDTYEQYF
TRBJ1-6 | TRBV5-1 | CASSPGTGYSPLHF
TRBJ1-5 | TRBV6-2/TRBV6-3 | CASSYSGGGETVWYQPQHF
TRBJ2-2 | TRBV28 | CASSEPWNTGELFF
TRBJ2-7 | TRBV20-1 | CSARESPGLAGGYEQYF
TRBJ2-5 | TRBV7-9 | CASSPGGSETQYF